This TCR beta chain was sequenced during a study of T cell responses to AZD1222 COVID-19 vaccine. The study, taken as a whole, reports: In a largely white British group with more females than males, clonal diversity was possibly underestimated.

The ends lost 6 bases at V and 6 bases at J; junction bases unmatched: 6. This CDR3 has 15 amino acids. Germline loops: CDR1 MNHEY, CDR2 SVGAGI. TCRdb's copy holds only in-frame clones and misses some; the assay was immunoSEQ multiplex PCR. The sample includes approximately 72,000 clones, 89% of them seen just once. Concerning this clone: The antigen is not known.

The V call is TRBV6-5, the J call TRBJ1-6; 9 positions match TRBD1. The receptor comes from an adult who received the AZD1222 COVID-19 vaccine. Specimen: peripheral blood, collected 28 days after the second AZD1222 dose. CDR3 bases: TGTGCCAGCAGCGGGCCGGGACAGGGTAATTCACCCCTCCACTTT. The encoded protein is CASSGPGQGNSPLHF.